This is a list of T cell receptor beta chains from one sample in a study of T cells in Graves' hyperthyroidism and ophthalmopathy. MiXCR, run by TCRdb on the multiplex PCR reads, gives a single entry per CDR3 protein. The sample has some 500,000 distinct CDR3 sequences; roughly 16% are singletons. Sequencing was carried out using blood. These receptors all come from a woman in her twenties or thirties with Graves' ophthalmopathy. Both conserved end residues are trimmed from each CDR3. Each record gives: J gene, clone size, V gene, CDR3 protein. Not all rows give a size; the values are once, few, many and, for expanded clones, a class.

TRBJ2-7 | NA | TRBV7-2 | ASAKIAGGPVEQY
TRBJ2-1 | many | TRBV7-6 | ASSLEDREDYNEQF
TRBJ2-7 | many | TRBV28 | ASSLSDREQY
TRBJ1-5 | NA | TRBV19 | ASSMLKQEISNQPQH
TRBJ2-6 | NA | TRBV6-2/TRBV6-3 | ASRLGTRGSGANVLT
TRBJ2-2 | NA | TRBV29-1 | SVVPPNTGELF
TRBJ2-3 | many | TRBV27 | ASASGTTFTDTQY
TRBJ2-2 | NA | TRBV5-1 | ASRLVRTTGELF
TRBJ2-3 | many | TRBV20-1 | SARGGITQY
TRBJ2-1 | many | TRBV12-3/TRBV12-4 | ASSYTPGGPTNNEQF
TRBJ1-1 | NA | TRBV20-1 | SASLQGARAF
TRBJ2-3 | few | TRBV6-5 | ASSYAGSGPDTQY
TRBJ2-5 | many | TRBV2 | ASSDDEGQETQY
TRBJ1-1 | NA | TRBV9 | ASSATGGSPEAF
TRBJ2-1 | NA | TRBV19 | ASSMGRGPYNEQF
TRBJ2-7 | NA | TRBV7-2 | ASSPQKTVYEQY
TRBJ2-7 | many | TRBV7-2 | ASSLAVYEQY
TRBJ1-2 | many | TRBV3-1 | ASSQVEGPYGYT
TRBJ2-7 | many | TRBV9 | ASSPEGSYEQY
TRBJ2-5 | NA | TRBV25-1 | ASSEGTPRRVEETQY
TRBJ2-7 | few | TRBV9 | ASSVGVAEYEQY
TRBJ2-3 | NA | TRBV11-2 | ASSLGQDGTQY
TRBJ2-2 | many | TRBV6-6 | ASSYYWTSGSNTGELF
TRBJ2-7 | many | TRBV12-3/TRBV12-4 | ASSFYDRAYEQY
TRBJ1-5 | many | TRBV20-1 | SAILTGRGNQPQH
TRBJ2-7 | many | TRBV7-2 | ASSLADGPYEQY
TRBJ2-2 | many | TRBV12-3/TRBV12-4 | ASSLYGGHRNTGELF
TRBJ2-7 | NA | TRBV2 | ASKPWARGEQY
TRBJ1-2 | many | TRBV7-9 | ASSGAWNYGYT
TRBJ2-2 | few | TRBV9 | ASSVEGVGSGELF
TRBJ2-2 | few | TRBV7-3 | ASSPKITTGTGELF
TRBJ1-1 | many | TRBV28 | ASFSEGEAF
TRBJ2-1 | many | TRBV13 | ASSPGGAGGPYYSYNEQF
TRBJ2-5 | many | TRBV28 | ASSLGRQRVETQY
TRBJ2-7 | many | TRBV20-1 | SASGRDRYEQY
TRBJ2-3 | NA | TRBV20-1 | SAREGSGLGSTDTQY
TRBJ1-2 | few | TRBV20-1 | SANRDSYGYT
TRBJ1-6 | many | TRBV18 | ASSPDLNGSPLH
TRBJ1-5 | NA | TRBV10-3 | AITGTRWGQPQH
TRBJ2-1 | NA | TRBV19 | ASTREGKNEQF
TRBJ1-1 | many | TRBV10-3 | AISDPAGQGSNTEAF
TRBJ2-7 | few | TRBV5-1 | ASRGTAGYEQY
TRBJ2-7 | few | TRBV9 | ASSVVAGYYEQY
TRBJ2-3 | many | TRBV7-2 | ASRGGKARADTQY
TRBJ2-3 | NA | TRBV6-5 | ASNSIAGISTDTQY
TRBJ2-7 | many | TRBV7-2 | ASSFRTGYEQY
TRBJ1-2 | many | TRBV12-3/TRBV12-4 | ASSLVVGTGDGYT
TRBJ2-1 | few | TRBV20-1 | SARDRLRREGSYNEQF
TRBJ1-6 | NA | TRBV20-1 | SAPGPETRSSYNSPLH
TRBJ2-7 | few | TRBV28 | ASSFPRGLGGSEQY
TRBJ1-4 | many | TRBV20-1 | SSPSRDRGSNEKLF